The rows below give T cell receptor beta chains drawn from one sample of a study of T cell clusters in autoimmune cytopenias. Reprocessing the multiplex PCR reads, TCRdb reports a single entry for every CDR3 protein and omits DNA. This repertoire includes around 7,800 distinct CDR3 sequences. Sequencing was performed on peripheral blood. These receptors were taken from a human donor with an autoimmune cytopenia or autoimmune hepatitis (not recorded which). CDR3s include the opening cysteine and the closing phenylalanine or tryptophan. The order of the fields is clone size, J gene, V gene, CDR3 protein. Clone size is not always given. Where it is, it says once, few, many or a class for expanded clones.

>NA|TRBJ2-1|TRBV12-3/TRBV12-4
CASSLEVWAHYREGETYNEQFF
>NA|TRBJ2-5|TRBV20-1
CSASTESYSMYETQYF
>NA|TRBJ2-7|TRBV7-9
CASSLAGTGRSYEQYF
>medium-sized|TRBJ1-1|TRBV29-1
CSVNRVDTEAFF
>NA|TRBJ1-1|TRBV6-1
CASSPGGGMAPEAFF
>NA|TRBJ1-2|TRBV6-6
CASSRDGGFRDNYGYTF
>NA|TRBJ2-3|TRBV10-1
CASSLAGVADTQYF
>NA|TRBJ1-4|TRBV7-9
CASSPGGGNEKLFF
>NA|TRBJ2-3|TRBV5-4
CASSLQGLDTDTQYF
>NA|TRBJ1-2|TRBV4-2
CASSQGGRTYDSYTF
>NA|TRBJ1-1|TRBV14
CASSQDAVAEAFF
>medium-sized|TRBJ1-1|TRBV6-5
CASTRGQPNTEAFF
>medium-sized|TRBJ2-5|TRBV20-1
CSAKEQGAQTQYF
>NA|TRBJ1-1|TRBV5-1
CASSLGAPPNTEAFF
>NA|TRBJ2-7|TRBV13
CASSSSTGGNSEQYF
>NA|TRBJ2-3|TRBV30
CAWKGRTLRTDTQYF
>NA|TRBJ1-1|TRBV18
CASSPQNRDAEAFF
>medium-sized|TRBJ2-7|TRBV20-1
CSARENYEQYF
>NA|TRBJ2-1|TRBV10-3
CAISDNRKIYNEQFF
>NA|TRBJ2-1|TRBV20-1
CSAPGPSGSTNEQFF
>NA|TRBJ1-1|TRBV30
CAWNSRGSTEAFF
>medium-sized|TRBJ1-2|TRBV12-3/TRBV12-4
CASRPDRGVSYTF
>NA|TRBJ1-1|TRBV10-3
CAISESGQGDEAFF
>medium-sized|TRBJ1-2|TRBV10-3
CAISEEGGGYGYTF
>NA|TRBJ2-3|TRBV20-1
CSARDQPRLADTDTQYF
>NA|TRBJ2-6|TRBV6-5
CASSYGLTGQTGANVLTF
>medium-sized|TRBJ1-2|TRBV20-1
CSAQTASYGYTF
>NA|TRBJ2-5|TRBV7-6
CASSVERETQYF